This is a list of T cell receptor beta chains from one sample in a study of T cell responses to AZD1222 COVID-19 vaccine. Repertoires were generated with immunoSEQ multiplex PCR, while TCRdb's copy carries only in-frame clones and drops some. The sample comprises 90,000 to 120,000 clones, about 85% of which are singletons, and around 4.5% rests with the top ten. The sequencing here drew on peripheral blood, taken on day 0 of AZD1222 vaccination. The receptors derive from an adult in good health. CDR3s include the opening cysteine and the closing phenylalanine or tryptophan. The order of the fields is clone size, J gene, V gene, CDR3 length, D gene, CDR3 protein, CDR3 DNA. The D gene is left open where the match is weak. Rows give clone size only sometimes, using once, few, many, or a class for an expanded clone.

>-|TRBJ2-2|TRBV19|17|TRBD2
CASHNRRLAGETRELFF
TGTGCCAGTCATAATCGTCGGTTAGCGGGAGAGACTAGGGAGCTGTTTTTT
>-|TRBJ1-4|TRBV5-1|20|TRBD1
CASSPGRDRGFVATNEKLFF
TGCGCCAGCAGCCCCGGACGGGACAGGGGGTTTGTTGCAACTAATGAAAAACTGTTTTTT
>-|TRBJ1-2|TRBV6-2/TRBV6-3|11|-
CASSPRYGYTF
TGTGCCAGCAGCCCCAGATATGGCTACACCTTC
>-|TRBJ1-2|TRBV3-1/TRBV3-2|15|-
CASSPWQGSNYGYTF
TGTGCCAGCAGCCCGTGGCAGGGCTCTAACTATGGCTACACCTTC
>-|TRBJ2-5|TRBV7-7|15|-
CASSLGGTTQETQYF
TGTGCCAGCAGCTTAGGGGGGACGACCCAAGAGACCCAGTACTTC
>-|TRBJ1-2|TRBV5-1|14|-
CASSLGWGYYGYTF
TGCGCCAGCAGCTTGGGATGGGGTTACTATGGCTACACCTTC
>-|TRBJ2-1|TRBV6-2/TRBV6-3|15|TRBD2
CASSRTSGGADEQFF
TGTGCCAGCAGTAGGACTAGCGGGGGGGCCGATGAGCAGTTCTTC
>-|TRBJ2-1|TRBV9|15|-
CASSVEGGTYNEQFF
TGTGCCAGCAGCGTAGAGGGGGGGACCTACAATGAGCAGTTCTTC
>-|TRBJ2-7|TRBV28|15|TRBD1
CASSLERTGGDEQYF
TGTGCCAGCAGTTTAGAAAGGACAGGGGGCGACGAGCAGTACTTC
>once|TRBJ1-1|TRBV5-8|15|TRBD1
CASSPGQVHSGEAFF
TGTGCCAGCAGCCCCGGACAGGTTCACTCCGGGGAAGCTTTCTTT
>-|TRBJ1-4|TRBV27|15|-
CASSFRVAGEGKLFF
TGTGCCAGCAGTTTTAGGGTGGCAGGCGAAGGAAAACTGTTTTTT
>-|TRBJ1-6|TRBV3-1/TRBV3-2|15|TRBD1
CASSQGTGPNSPLHF
TGTGCCAGCAGCCAGGGGACAGGGCCTAATTCACCCCTCCACTTT
>-|TRBJ2-5|TRBV6-5|13|-
CASSYSGGRAQYF
TGTGCCAGCAGTTACTCGGGGGGCAGGGCCCAGTACTTC
>-|TRBJ2-7|TRBV6-5|14|-
CASIPRTHSYEQYF
TGTGCCAGCATTCCCCGGACGCATTCCTACGAGCAGTACTTC
>-|TRBJ2-3|TRBV7-3|15|-
CASSVQASSTDTQYF
TGTGCCAGCAGCGTACAAGCCTCTAGCACAGATACGCAGTATTTT
>-|TRBJ1-1|TRBV9|17|TRBD1
CASSPRDRGLKGTEAFF
TGTGCCAGCAGCCCCCGGGACAGGGGACTCAAGGGGACTGAAGCTTTCTTT
>-|TRBJ1-6|TRBV18|13|-
CASSPSTVSPLHF
TGTGCCAGCTCACCAAGTACTGTTTCACCCCTCCACTTT
>-|TRBJ2-5|TRBV18|13|TRBD1
CASSPRGSETQYF
TGTGCCAGCTCCCCCAGGGGGTCAGAGACCCAGTACTTC
>-|TRBJ1-1|TRBV9|14|-
CASSVVGTLGEAFF
TGTGCCAGCAGCGTAGTGGGAACCCTGGGGGAAGCTTTCTTT
>-|TRBJ2-5|TRBV7-2|14|TRBD2
CASSPTSVQETQYF
TGTGCCAGCAGCCCTACTAGCGTCCAAGAGACCCAGTACTTC
>-|TRBJ1-5|TRBV19|13|-
CASSIGGGQPQHF
TGTGCCAGTAGTATTGGGGGGGGACAGCCCCAGCATTTT
>-|TRBJ1-5|TRBV3-1/TRBV3-2|13|-
CASSLQPGQPQHF
TGTGCCAGCAGTCTCCAACCCGGACAGCCCCAGCATTTT